The sequence of this T cell receptor beta chain was determined in a study of blood T cell repertoires in COVID-19. For the study at large: Material from acute and convalescent COVID-19 was sourced from the United States, Italy and Spain. Sources were T cells, B-cell-depleted T cells, or PBMCs; the material itself was cDNA or gDNA.

Seattle patients were enrolled while actively infected and followed longitudinally. As originally analysed: Nucleated cell counts were estimated from reference gene primer amplification. Measured with immunoSEQ multiplex PCR; TCRdb has only the in-frame clones, and not every one. For V, J and clone size, that table is used; D and trimming come from the DNA. The sample records about 500,000 clones, 89% being singletons. The V and J ends lost 1 base and 5 bases respectively, with 12 bases between them. The germline V gene encodes CDR1 MNHEY and CDR2 SVGAGI. The CDR3 runs to 15 residues. This chain joins TRBV6-5 and TRBJ2-1; D possibly corresponds to TRBD2 (6 bases). Material: peripheral blood. This receptor was taken from a man in his late teens or twenties with COVID-19, enrolled during active disease. The CDR3 coding sequence is TGTGCCAGCAGTTACTACGGGAGAAGTCACAATGAGCAGTTCTTC. Translated, it gives CASSYYGRSHNEQFF.